This T cell receptor (beta chain) was recorded in a study of shared clonotypes between healthy human individuals. General study points: An effect of sequencing depth on clonotype sharing among donors was expected. The study generally estimated greater richness for naive than memory subsets. The study's rarefaction showed incomplete sorted-subset sequencing despite large depth.

Between the trimmed V and J ends, which lost 7 bases and 4 bases, there was a span of 11 bases. The germline CDR1 and CDR2 sequences are MDHEN and SYDVKM. The CDR3 spans 12 residues. Only in-frame clones appear in the TCRdb table, and some are missing; sequencing was by immunoSEQ multiplex PCR. The repertoire holds approximately 1,500,000 clones, with roughly 98% as singletons. On this clone itself: Antigen specificity is unknown.

The chain carries TRBV28 and TRBJ2-7, with D uncertain. This TCR came from a man under 40 in good health. The sequencing input was naive CD4+ T cells sorted from blood. The sample's subset: CD45RA+ positively selected. CDR3 sequence (DNA): TGTGCCAGCATAAGCTCCGCATACGAGCAGTACTTC. It is translated as CASISSAYEQYF.